Below, 14 T cell receptor beta chains from the same sample are listed, as sequenced in a study of T cell responses to AZD1222 COVID-19 vaccine. The repertoire was sequenced with immunoSEQ multiplex PCR; TCRdb's copy has only in-frame clones and lacks some. This table has nearly 90,000 clones, approximately 86% appearing once. Specimen: peripheral blood, collected on day 0 of MenACWY control vaccination. These receptors all stem from an adult in good health.

This chain joins TRBV11-3 and TRBJ2-7, with D tentatively TRBD1 (5 bases). The germline V and J ends were trimmed by 1 base and 5 bases, with 15 bases remaining between them. This CDR3 comprises 15 residues. Germline V lookup: CDR1 SGHNT, CDR2 YENEEA. The CDR3 coding sequence is TGTGCCAGCAGCTTAGTGGTGGGCAGGGTCCACGAGCAGTACTTC. Protein product: CASSLVVGRVHEQYF.

The chain links TRBV18 to TRBJ1-1; D is uncertain. Trimming removed 6 bases at V and 7 bases at J, with 18 bases between. Germline CDR1 is KGHSH and CDR2 is LQKENI. This CDR3 is built from 14 residues. In DNA form, the CDR3 reads TGTGCCAGCTCGCCAGAGGAGGCAGGCCGTGAAGCTTTCTTT. It translates to CASSPEEAGREAFF.

The chain is built from TRBV4-2 and TRBJ1-1; D not resolved. The germline V gene encodes CDR1 LGHNA and CDR2 YNFKEQ. The CDR3 consists of 14 residues. V gave up 8 bases and J gave up 0 bases, with 13 bases separating them. The CDR3 DNA reads as TGTGCCAGCTCGCGAGACATAGTGAACACTGAAGCTTTCTTT. Translating it yields CASSRDIVNTEAFF.

The rearrangement joins TRBV11-2 to TRBJ1-1; 9 bases map to TRBD1. CDR3 length: 15 residues. Per the germline V gene, CDR1 is SGHAT and CDR2 is FQNNGV. Trimming took 7 bases from V and 6 from J; bases not matched to a gene: 12. CDR3 in amino acids: CASTLNRDRVSEAFF. DNA of the CDR3: TGTGCCAGCACCCTTAACCGGGACAGGGTTTCTGAAGCTTTCTTT.

The chain employs TRBV15 and TRBJ2-5; TRBD2 matches at 7 bases. Germline lookup yields CDR1 LNHNV and CDR2 YYDKDF (reference sequence). This CDR3 region has 13 residues. The trim removed 6 bases at V and 0 bases at J, leaving 1 base unmatched. The CDR3 loop reads CATRSGDQETQYF. The CDR3 nucleotides are TGTGCCACCAGAAGCGGGGACCAAGAGACCCAGTACTTC.

This rearrangement joins TRBV18 to TRBJ1-5, with a tentative D call TRBD1 (6 bases). Germline V gene sequence: CDR1 KGHSH, CDR2 LQKENI. V lost 4 bases to trimming and J lost 5 bases, with 12 bases between them. This CDR3 has 14 residues. Here the CDR3 reads CASSQSAGDQPQHF. The CDR3 bases are TGTGCCAGCTCACAAAGCGCAGGGGATCAGCCCCAGCATTTT. Looking up the rest from reference TRBV18 and TRBJ1-5 gives the full variable domain: NAGVMQNPRHLVRRRGQEARLRCSPMKGHSHVYWYRQLPEEGLKFMVYLQKENIIDESGMPKERFSAEFPKEGPSILRIQQVVRGDSAAYFCASSQSAGDQPQHFGDGTRLSIL.

The sample holds one count of this clone. The chain carries TRBV19 and TRBJ1-5, with D possibly TRBD1 on 5 matching bases. The germline CDR1 and CDR2 sequences are LNHDA and SQIVND (reference sequence). The V end lost 5 bases, the J end lost 0 bases, and 14 bases lay between the germline ends. The CDR3 extends over 16 amino acids. The DNA for the CDR3 is TGTGCCAGTAGTGCCCCTGGGGACCCTAGCAATCAGCCCCAGCATTTT. It is translated as CASSAPGDPSNQPQHF.

V gene TRBV29-1 combines with J gene TRBJ2-1; no definite D call. The germline gives CDR1 SQVTM, CDR2 ANQGSEA. The germline V and J ends were trimmed by 2 bases and 4 bases, with 12 bases remaining between them. CDR3 length: 14 residues. The CDR3 DNA sequence: TGCAGCGTTGAACGCCCGAGTACGTACAATGAGCAGTTCTTC. Its translation: CSVERPSTYNEQFF.

The chain joins TRBV6-2 or TRBV6-3 to TRBJ2-7; 10 nucleotides agree with TRBD1. The CDR3 totals 13 residues. V shed 5 bases and J 4 bases; nucleotides not matched to a gene: 2. Germline loops: CDR1 MNHEY, CDR2 SVGEGT. The CDR3 loop is CASSDRGRYEQYF. The CDR3 DNA sequence: TGTGCCAGCAGTGACAGGGGGCGGTACGAGCAGTACTTC.

This chain connects TRBV4-3 to TRBJ1-3, with D possibly being TRBD1 (6 bases). V lost 1 base, J lost 0 bases, and 7 bases lay in between. CDR3 size: 15 residues. Germline V CDR1 and CDR2: LGHNA, YSLEER. CDR3 in amino acids: CASSQGQDSGNTIYF. Here the CDR3 DNA reads TGCGCCAGCAGCCAAGGACAGGACTCTGGAAACACCATATATTTT.

The chain links TRBV13 to TRBJ2-5, with 8 bases identical to TRBD1. The CDR3 consists of 14 residues. Unmatched junction bases numbered 3, after V lost 5 bases and J lost 1 base. Germline CDR1 is PRHDT and CDR2 is FYEKMQ (reference sequence). CDR3 sequence reads: CASSPGTGQETQYF. CDR3 bases: TGTGCCAGCAGCCCGGGGACAGGCCAAGAGACCCAGTACTTC. Variable domain in full (rest from reference TRBV13 and TRBJ2-5): AAGVIQSPRHLIKEKRETATLKCYPIPRHDTVYWYQQGPGQDPQFLISFYEKMQSDKGSIPDRFSAQQFSDYHSELNMSSLELGDSALYFCASSPGTGQETQYFGPGTRLLVL.

This clone has only a few counts. The chain combines TRBV6-5 with TRBJ2-7; D is possibly TRBD1 (5 bases). CDR1 is MNHEY and CDR2 is SVGAGI in the germline V gene. The CDR3 covers 13 residues. Trimming took off 8 bases at V and 0 bases at J, with 11 bases between the two ends. The CDR3 region has the DNA TGTGCCAGCGGGGCCCTGAGCTCCTACGAGCAGTACTTC. Translation: CASGALSSYEQYF.

This sequence joins TRBV6-1 and TRBJ1-2; 11 bases are shared with TRBD1. Germline CDR1 reads MNHNS; CDR2 reads SASEGT. CDR3 length: 17 amino acids. J was trimmed by 4 bases and V by 3 bases; bases with no gene match: 10. In nucleotides, the CDR3 is TGTGCCAGCAGTGAGGGGACAGGGGGGCGCGAAAGCTATGGCTACACCTTC. It encodes CASSEGTGGRESYGYTF.

The chain recombines TRBV30 with TRBJ1-1; TRBD1 matches at 11 bases. There are 14 residues in the CDR3. Looked up from germline, CDR1 is GTSNPN and CDR2 is SVGIG (reference sequence). After removal of 2 bases from V and 10 bases from J, the junction contained 9 bases not matched to a gene. The CDR3 loop reads CAWSSGQGARGAFF. The CDR3 coding sequence is TGTGCCTGGAGTTCCGGACAGGGGGCGCGGGGAGCTTTCTTT.